This TCR beta chain was documented in a study of cytomegalovirus exposure and HLA in healthy donors. Every donor was a healthy person donating bone marrow. The germline V gene encodes CDR1 SGHTA and CDR2 FQGNSA. Trimming took off 3 bases at V and 7 bases at J, with 15 bases between the two ends. This CDR3 spans 14 amino acids. Primers for the PCR totalled 60 Vbeta and 13 Jbeta. Generated by immunoSEQ multiplex PCR, the TCRdb table keeps only in-frame clones and is missing some. Of approximately 110,000 clones in the sample, 55% to 75% were seen once. Whole-study results and caveats: Most sequenced TCRs were rare (though some public TCRs occurred in many donors). Among the sequence variants, a highly shared cluster was likely an artifact of sequencing. Reportedly, fewer N-insertions than the roughly 700-donor mean appeared in an Asian-associated ancestry cluster in a later analysis.

In regard to this clone: Its antigen is not known.

The sample taken for sequencing was PBMCs. This TCR came from a woman aged 40 to 55 in good health and CMV-seropositive. J is TRBJ2-5 and V is TRBV7-2, with D possibly matching TRBD2 (6 bases). CDR3 DNA sequence: TGTGCCAGCAGCTTGGGCCGGGGGAGTCCGACCCAGTACTTC. It is translated as CASSLGRGSPTQYF.